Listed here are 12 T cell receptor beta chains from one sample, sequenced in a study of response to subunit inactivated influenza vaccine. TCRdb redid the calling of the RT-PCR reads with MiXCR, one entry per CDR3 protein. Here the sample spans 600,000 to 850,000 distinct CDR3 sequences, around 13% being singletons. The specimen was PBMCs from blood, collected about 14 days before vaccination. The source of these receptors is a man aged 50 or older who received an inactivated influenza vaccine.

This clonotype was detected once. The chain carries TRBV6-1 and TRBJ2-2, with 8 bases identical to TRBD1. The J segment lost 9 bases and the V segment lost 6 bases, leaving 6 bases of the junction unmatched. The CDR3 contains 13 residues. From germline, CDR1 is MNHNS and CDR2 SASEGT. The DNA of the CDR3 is TGTGCCAGCAGACGACAGGGGTCCAGGGAGCTGTTTTTT. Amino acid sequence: CASRRQGSRELFF.

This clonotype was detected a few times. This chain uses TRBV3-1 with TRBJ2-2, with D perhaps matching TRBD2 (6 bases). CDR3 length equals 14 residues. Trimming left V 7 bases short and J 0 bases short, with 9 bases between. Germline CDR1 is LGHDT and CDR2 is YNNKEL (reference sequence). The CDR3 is CASNTGANTGELFF. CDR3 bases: TGTGCCAGCAACACGGGAGCGAACACCGGGGAGCTGTTTTTT.

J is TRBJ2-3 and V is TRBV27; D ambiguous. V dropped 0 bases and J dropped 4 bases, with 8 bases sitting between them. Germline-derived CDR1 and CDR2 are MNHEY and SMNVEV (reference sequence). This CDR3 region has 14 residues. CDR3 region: CASSLSALPDTQYF. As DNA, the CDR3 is TGTGCCAGCAGTTTATCGGCACTACCAGATACGCAGTATTTT.

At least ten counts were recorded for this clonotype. The DNA for the CDR3 is TGCGCCAGCAGCCAAGATAGACTCACAGATACGCAGTATTTT. It is translated as CASSQDRLTDTQYF. J is TRBJ2-3 and V is TRBV4-3; D remains unclear. V was clipped by 0 bases and J by 2 bases, with 6 bases between them. The CDR3 runs 14 residues. CDR1 LGHNA and CDR2 YSLEER come from the germline V gene.

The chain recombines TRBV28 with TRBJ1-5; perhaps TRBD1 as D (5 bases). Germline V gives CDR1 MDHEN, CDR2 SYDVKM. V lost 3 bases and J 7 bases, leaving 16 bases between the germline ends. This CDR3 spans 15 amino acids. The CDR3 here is CASSLVFGGWQPQHF. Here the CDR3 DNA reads TGTGCCAGCAGTTTGGTATTCGGGGGGTGGCAGCCCCAGCATTTT.

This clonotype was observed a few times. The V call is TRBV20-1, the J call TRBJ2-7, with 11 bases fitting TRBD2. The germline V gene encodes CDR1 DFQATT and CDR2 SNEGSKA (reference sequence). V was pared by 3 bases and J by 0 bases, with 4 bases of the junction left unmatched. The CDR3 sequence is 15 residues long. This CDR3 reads CSASRGTSGSYEQYF. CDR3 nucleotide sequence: TGCAGTGCTAGTCGTGGGACTAGCGGCTCCTACGAGCAGTACTTC.

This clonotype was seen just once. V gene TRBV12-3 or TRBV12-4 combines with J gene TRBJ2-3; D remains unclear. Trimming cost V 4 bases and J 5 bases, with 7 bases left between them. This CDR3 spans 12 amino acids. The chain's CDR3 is CASSSNIDTQYF. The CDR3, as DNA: TGTGCCAGCAGTTCAAACATAGATACGCAGTATTTT.

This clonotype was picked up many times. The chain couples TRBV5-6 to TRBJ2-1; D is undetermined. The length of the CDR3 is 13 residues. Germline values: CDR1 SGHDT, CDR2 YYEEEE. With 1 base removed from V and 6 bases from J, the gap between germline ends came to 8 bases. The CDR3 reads CASSLKVSNEQFF. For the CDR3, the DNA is TGTGCCAGCAGCTTGAAGGTTTCCAATGAGCAGTTCTTC.

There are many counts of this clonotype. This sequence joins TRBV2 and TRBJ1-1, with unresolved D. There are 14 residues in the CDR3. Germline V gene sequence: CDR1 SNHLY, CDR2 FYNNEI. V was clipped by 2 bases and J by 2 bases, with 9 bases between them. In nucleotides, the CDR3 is TGTGCCAGCAGTGAACAGCCTGTAAACACTGAAGCTTTCTTT. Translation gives CASSEQPVNTEAFF.

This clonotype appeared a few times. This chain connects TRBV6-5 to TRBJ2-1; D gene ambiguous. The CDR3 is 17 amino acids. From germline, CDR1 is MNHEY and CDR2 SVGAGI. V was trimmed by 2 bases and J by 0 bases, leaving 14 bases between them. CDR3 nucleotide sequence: TGTGCCAGCAGTTACCTCCAGGTGGAGAGCTCCTACAATGAGCAGTTCTTC. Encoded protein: CASSYLQVESSYNEQFF.

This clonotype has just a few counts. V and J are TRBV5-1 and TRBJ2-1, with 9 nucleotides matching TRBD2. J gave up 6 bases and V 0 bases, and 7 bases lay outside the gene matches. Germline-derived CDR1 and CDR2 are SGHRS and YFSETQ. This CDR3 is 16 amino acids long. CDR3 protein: CASSLVGGRAANEQFF. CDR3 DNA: TGCGCCAGCAGCTTGGTCGGCGGGAGGGCCGCCAATGAGCAGTTCTTC.

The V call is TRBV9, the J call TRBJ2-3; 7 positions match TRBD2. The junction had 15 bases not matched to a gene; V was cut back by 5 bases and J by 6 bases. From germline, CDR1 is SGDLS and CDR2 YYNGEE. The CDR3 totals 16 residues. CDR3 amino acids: CASSRSGTGGGDTQYF. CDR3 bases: TGTGCCAGCAGTCGTAGCGGTACAGGCGGGGGTGATACGCAGTATTTT.